This T cell receptor beta chain emerged from a study of neurological immune-mediated disorders. V shed 6 bases, J shed 6 bases, and the junction held 6 bases outside the gene matches. Germline V gene data show CDR1 as MNHEY and CDR2 as SVGEGT. The CDR3 covers 13 residues. The table lists this clonotype with many counts. It was by 5'RACE with 10-nucleotide random UMIs that the cDNA was made. TCRdb redid the calling of the 5' RACE reads with MiXCR, one entry per CDR3 protein. The table shows 25,000 to 30,000 distinct CDR3 sequences, with roughly 6.7% occurring only once. Material: PBMCs. The rearrangement uses TRBV6-2 or TRBV6-3 and TRBJ2-7; 9 bases agree with TRBD2. The TCR comes from a woman in her 50s in good health. The CDR3 DNA follows: TGTGCCAGCAGGATAGCGGGAGTTTTCGAGCAGTACTTC. Translation gives CASRIAGVFEQYF.